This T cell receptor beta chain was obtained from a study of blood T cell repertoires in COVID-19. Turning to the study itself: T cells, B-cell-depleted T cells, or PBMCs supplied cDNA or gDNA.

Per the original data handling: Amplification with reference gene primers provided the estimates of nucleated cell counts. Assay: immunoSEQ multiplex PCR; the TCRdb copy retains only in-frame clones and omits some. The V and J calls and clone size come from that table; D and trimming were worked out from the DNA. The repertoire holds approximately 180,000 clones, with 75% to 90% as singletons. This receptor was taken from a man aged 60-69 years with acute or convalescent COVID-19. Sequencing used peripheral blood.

CDR3 nucleotides: TGTGCCAGCAGCTTGCAGACAGGGAAGGGTGGAGAGACCCAGTACTTC. This codes for CASSLQTGKGGETQYF. The chain joins TRBV5-4 to TRBJ2-5; 7 bases are shared with TRBD1. Trimming cost V 1 base and J 4 bases; bases outside gene matches: 10. The germline CDR1 and CDR2 sequences are SGHNT and YYREEE (reference sequence). The CDR3 is made up of 16 amino acids. The variable domain in full, with the rest retrieved from reference TRBV5-4 and TRBJ2-5, is ETGVTQSPTHLIKTRGQQVTLRCSSQSGHNTVSWYQQALGQGPQFIFQYYREEENGRGNFPPRFSGLQFPNYSSELNVNALELDDSALYLCASSLQTGKGGETQYFGPGTRLLVL.